Listed here are 27 T cell receptor beta chains from one sample, sequenced in a study of control samples from healthy donors and cancer patients. Assay used: immunoSEQ multiplex PCR; TCRdb lists only in-frame clones, some missing. Here the sample spans approximately 97,000 clones, 85% to 90% being singletons. Material: blood. These receptor sequences come from a man aged 25 to 45 in good health.

The chain uses TRBV29-1 and TRBJ2-1, with TRBD2 matching 7 bases. The germline gives CDR1 SQVTM, CDR2 ANQGSEA. The V and J ends lost 0 bases and 2 bases, in that order; junction bases with no gene match: 4. This CDR3 has 15 residues. The CDR3 region is CSVEDREVPYNEQFF. In DNA form, the CDR3 reads TGCAGCGTTGAAGATCGGGAGGTCCCCTACAATGAGCAGTTCTTC.

This clone was detected once. The chain recombines TRBV27 with TRBJ2-3; 7 bases are a match to TRBD2. This CDR3 has 17 amino acids. The trim removed 3 bases at V and 1 base at J, leaving 10 bases unmatched. Looked up from germline, CDR1 is MNHEY and CDR2 is SMNVEV (reference sequence). For the CDR3, the DNA is TGTGCCAGCAGTTTGTATGGGGGGGTTAGCGGCACAGATACGCAGTATTTT. Its protein is CASSLYGGVSGTDTQYF.

The chain carries TRBV11-2 and TRBJ2-5; 7 bases map to TRBD2. The CDR3 has 14 residues. In germline, CDR1 is SGHAT, CDR2 FQNNGV. V gave up 1 base and J gave up 5 bases; unmatched junction bases: 4. Here the CDR3 reads CASSLGAGRETQYF. For the CDR3, the DNA is TGTGCCAGCAGCTTAGGTGCCGGGAGGGAGACCCAGTACTTC. The entire variable domain, with the rest obtained from reference TRBV11-2 and TRBJ2-5, is as follows: EAGVAQSPRYKIIEKRQSVAFWCNPISGHATLYWYQQILGQGPKLLIQFQNNGVVDDSQLPKDRFSAERLKGVDSTLKIQPAKLEDSAVYLCASSLGAGRETQYFGPGTRLLVL.

This clone was counted a single time. The rearrangement joins TRBV24-1 to TRBJ2-3; the D is unclear. Trimming shortened V by 0 bases and J by 0 bases, and 6 bases separated the two germline ends. Germline values: CDR1 KGHDR, CDR2 SFDVKD. The CDR3 runs 15 residues. The CDR3 sequence: CATSDLAASTDTQYF. CDR3 DNA: TGTGCCACCAGTGATTTGGCAGCTAGCACAGATACGCAGTATTTT.

V and J are TRBV19 and TRBJ1-5, with D maybe TRBD1 (6 bases). V was trimmed by 5 bases and J by 0 bases, leaving 11 bases between them. Per germline, CDR1 LNHDA and CDR2 SQIVND (reference sequence). CDR3 size: 15 residues. CDR3 in DNA: TGTGCCAGTAGTTCGGACAGCTCTAGCAATCAGCCCCAGCATTTT. Translated, it gives CASSSDSSSNQPQHF.

V is TRBV5-4 and J is TRBJ1-1; weak D call: TRBD1 (5 bases). In germline, CDR1 is SGHNT, CDR2 YYREEE (reference sequence). CDR3 length equals 16 residues. Trimming shortened V by 4 bases and J by 2 bases, and 18 bases separated the two germline ends. The CDR3 DNA sequence: TGTGCCAGCAGCAGGCTAGACAGAATAGGAAACACTGAAGCTTTCTTT. Residues: CASSRLDRIGNTEAFF.

This clone came up once. The V call is TRBV28, the J call TRBJ2-3; 7 bases agree with TRBD1. Germline CDR1 and CDR2: MDHEN and SYDVKM. The V segment lost 5 bases and the J segment 1 base; nucleotides outside the gene matches: 9. The CDR3 has 16 amino acids. The CDR3 region is CASSPQQGSGTDTQYF. CDR3 DNA sequence: TGTGCCAGCAGTCCCCAACAGGGGAGCGGCACAGATACGCAGTATTTT.

This clone was found many times. The chain recombines TRBV2 with TRBJ2-1, with 7 bases matching TRBD2. V lost 10 bases to trimming and J lost 3 bases; unmatched junction nucleotides: 9. Germline-derived CDR1 and CDR2 are SNHLY and FYNNEI. The CDR3 is 14 residues long. This CDR3 reads CATIAGPIYNEQFF. Here the CDR3 DNA reads TGTGCCACGATAGCGGGCCCTATCTACAATGAGCAGTTCTTC.

The chain is built from TRBV3-1 (or the pseudogene TRBV3-2) and TRBJ2-1; D possibly matches TRBD1 or TRBD2 (5 bases each). V shed 0 bases and J shed 4 bases, with 10 bases lying between them. The CDR3 is 15 amino acids. Germline values: CDR1 LGHDT, CDR2 YNNKEL (reference sequence). CDR3 in DNA: TGTGCCAGCAGCCAAGATACCGGGACGTACAATGAGCAGTTCTTC. This codes for CASSQDTGTYNEQFF.

The chain links TRBV19 to TRBJ1-1; the D gene is possibly TRBD1 (6 bases). The length of the CDR3 is 14 residues. CDR1 is LNHDA, CDR2 SQIVND, per germline (reference sequence). V was pared by 2 bases and J by 6 bases, with 13 bases between. This CDR3 is CASSITGRGSEAFF. For the CDR3, the DNA is TGTGCCAGTAGTATAACCGGCAGGGGCTCTGAAGCTTTCTTT.

This clone was counted only a few times. The CDR3 region is CASSIKQGVGYGYTF. CDR3 DNA: TGTGCCAGCAGTATTAAACAGGGGGTGGGTTATGGCTACACCTTC. The rearrangement uses TRBV27 and TRBJ1-2, with TRBD1 matching 8 bases. The length of the CDR3 is 15 residues. The germline V gene encodes CDR1 MNHEY and CDR2 SMNVEV (reference sequence). V lost 5 bases and J lost 5; bases outside the gene matches: 10.

The chain recombines TRBV6-5 with TRBJ2-5, with 7 positions matching TRBD2. CDR1 is MNHEY, CDR2 SVGAGI, per germline. The CDR3 totals 16 residues. Trimming took 0 bases from V and 5 from J; bases not matched to a gene: 9. The CDR3 is CASSYSGTNVWETQYF. In DNA form, the CDR3 reads TGTGCCAGCAGTTACTCGGGGACTAACGTATGGGAGACCCAGTACTTC.

The chain recombines TRBV7-3 with TRBJ2-3; tentatively, D is TRBD2 (6 bases). V lost 8 bases, J lost 4 bases, and 13 bases lay in between. The CDR3 is 13 residues long. Per germline, CDR1 SGHTA and CDR2 FQGTGA. The CDR3 loop is CASAGQGADTQYF. In DNA form, the CDR3 reads TGTGCCAGCGCGGGGCAAGGGGCAGATACGCAGTATTTT. The variable domain in full, with the rest retrieved from reference TRBV7-3 and TRBJ2-3, is GAGVSQTPSNKVTEKGKYVELRCDPISGHTALYWYRQSLGQGPEFLIYFQGTGAADDSGLPNDRFFAVRPEGSVSTLKIQRTERGDSAVYLCASAGQGADTQYFGPGTRLTVL.

The rearrangement links TRBV10-1 to TRBJ1-1, with D possibly matching TRBD1 (5 bases). The CDR3 has 17 residues. CDR1 WNHNN and CDR2 SYGVQD come from the germline V gene (reference sequence). Trimming stripped 3 bases from V and 4 bases from J, with 21 bases between. CDR3 sequence reads: CASSEFAQGMLGTEAFF. In DNA form, the CDR3 reads TGCGCCAGCAGTGAATTTGCGCAGGGAATGTTGGGCACTGAAGCTTTCTTT.

The J gene is TRBJ2-1, the V gene TRBV19, with 12 positions matching TRBD2. There are 14 residues in the CDR3. The junction had 4 bases not matched to a gene; V was cut back by 4 bases and J by 9 bases. Per the germline V gene, CDR1 is LNHDA and CDR2 is SQIVND (reference sequence). In DNA form, the CDR3 reads TGTGCCAGTAGTAACCTAGCGGGAGGGGTTGAGCAGTTCTTC. Residues: CASSNLAGGVEQFF.

The gene calls are TRBV5-1 and TRBJ2-2; D uncertain. The CDR3 is 15 amino acids. The germline V gene has CDR1 SGHRS and CDR2 YFSETQ. V dropped 1 base and J dropped 0 bases, with 7 bases sitting between them. CDR3 protein: CASSLTSPNTGELFF. The CDR3, as DNA: TGCGCCAGCAGCTTGACAAGCCCGAACACCGGGGAGCTGTTTTTT.

The V gene is TRBV28, the J gene TRBJ1-4; no firm D call. With 7 bases removed from V and 5 bases from J, the gap between germline ends came to 11 bases. Germline assignment: CDR1 MDHEN and CDR2 SYDVKM. The CDR3 contains 13 residues. The CDR3 spells CASKGRKNEKLFF. The CDR3 coding sequence is TGTGCCAGCAAAGGACGGAAGAATGAAAAACTGTTTTTT.

The V gene is TRBV28, the J gene TRBJ2-3; 9 nucleotides align to TRBD2. The CDR3 length is 15 residues. Per germline, CDR1 MDHEN and CDR2 SYDVKM. With V trimmed by 3 bases and J by 0 bases, 1 base remained unmatched. CDR3 sequence: CASSFSGRSTDTQYF. The CDR3 DNA reads TGTGCCAGCAGTTTTAGCGGGAGAAGCACAGATACGCAGTATTTT.

The CDR3 protein is CASSQDFLRGSTYNEQFF. The CDR3 DNA reads TGCGCCAGCAGCCAAGATTTTCTGCGCGGGAGCACCTACAATGAGCAGTTCTTC. The V gene is TRBV4-3, the J gene TRBJ2-1, with 7 bases identical to TRBD2. The CDR3 totals 18 residues. V trimming: 0 bases; J trimming: 2 bases; junction bases outside the gene matches: 10. Per the germline V gene, CDR1 is LGHNA and CDR2 is YSLEER.

This chain uses TRBV11-3 with TRBJ2-7; possibly TRBD1 or TRBD2 for D (5 bases each). Deletions cut 0 bases from V and 7 bases from J, with 25 bases between. The CDR3 has 18 amino acids. Germline V lookup: CDR1 SGHNT, CDR2 YENEEA. The CDR3 reads CASSLERGRVTSGWEQYF. In nucleotides, the CDR3 is TGTGCCAGCAGCTTAGAGAGGGGTCGTGTGACATCGGGGTGGGAGCAGTACTTC.

The J gene is TRBJ1-5, the V gene TRBV30; no firm D call. V lost 2 bases and J lost 5, with 13 bases in between. Germline CDR1 and CDR2: GTSNPN and SVGIG (reference sequence). This CDR3 contains 14 residues. CDR3 nucleotide sequence: TGTGCCTGGAGTCGGGGTTACCAGGATCAGCCCCAGCATTTT. Its protein is CAWSRGYQDQPQHF.

V and J are TRBV19 and TRBJ1-5, with no clear D. Looked up from germline, CDR1 is LNHDA and CDR2 is SQIVND (reference sequence). V lost 1 base and J lost 0, with 13 bases in between. The CDR3 extends over 17 amino acids. The CDR3 sequence: CASSIAAADYSNQPQHF. The CDR3 DNA reads TGTGCCAGTAGTATAGCGGCAGCCGATTATAGCAATCAGCCCCAGCATTTT.

The chain uses TRBV7-2 and TRBJ2-3, with D perhaps assigned TRBD1 or TRBD2 (5 bases each). This CDR3 contains 19 residues. Germline values: CDR1 SGHTA, CDR2 FQGNSA. V was cut by 6 bases and J by 1 base, with 26 bases left in between. CDR3 DNA sequence: TGTGCCAGCAGGTTATATTCTACGGGGCTGTCGGAGGGCACAGATACGCAGTATTTT. It specifies CASRLYSTGLSEGTDTQYF.

The chain joins TRBV5-6 to TRBJ1-3; D not certain. The CDR3 extends over 14 amino acids. Germline values: CDR1 SGHDT, CDR2 YYEEEE. V gave up 6 bases and J gave up 0 bases, with 10 bases separating them. In DNA form, the CDR3 reads TGTGCCAGCAACTTCGGGTTCTCTGGAAACACCATATATTTT. Amino acid sequence: CASNFGFSGNTIYF.

The chain uses TRBV2 and TRBJ1-1; D is unresolved. The CDR3 contains 13 residues. Germline V gene data show CDR1 as SNHLY and CDR2 as FYNNEI. V lost 4 bases, J lost 2 bases, and 8 bases lay in between. The CDR3 DNA reads TGTGCCAGCAGTGTGATAGATAACACTGAAGCTTTCTTT. Translated: CASSVIDNTEAFF.

V gene TRBV5-5 combines with J gene TRBJ2-1; D is perhaps TRBD2 (6 bases). The V end lost 0 bases, the J end lost 0 bases, and 13 bases lay between the germline ends. Germline V lookup: CDR1 SGHKS, CDR2 YYEKEE (reference sequence). This CDR3 is 17 amino acids long. This CDR3 is CASSLVGSGGSYNEQFF. As DNA, the CDR3 is TGTGCCAGCAGCTTGGTTGGTAGCGGTGGCTCCTACAATGAGCAGTTCTTC.

J is TRBJ2-5 and V is TRBV29-1; no clear D gene. In germline, CDR1 is SQVTM, CDR2 ANQGSEA. CDR3 size: 13 residues. Trimming cost V 1 base and J 10 bases, with 16 bases left between them. Here the CDR3 reads CSVEGPRRSDQYF. CDR3 DNA sequence: TGCAGCGTTGAAGGGCCTCGCCGGTCTGACCAGTACTTC. Filled out from reference TRBV29-1 and TRBJ2-5, the complete variable domain reads SAVISQKPSRDICQRGTSLTIQCQVDSQVTMMFWYRQQPGQSLTLIATANQGSEATYESGFVIDKFPISRPNLTFSTLTVSNMSPEDSSIYLCSVEGPRRSDQYFGPGTRLLVL.